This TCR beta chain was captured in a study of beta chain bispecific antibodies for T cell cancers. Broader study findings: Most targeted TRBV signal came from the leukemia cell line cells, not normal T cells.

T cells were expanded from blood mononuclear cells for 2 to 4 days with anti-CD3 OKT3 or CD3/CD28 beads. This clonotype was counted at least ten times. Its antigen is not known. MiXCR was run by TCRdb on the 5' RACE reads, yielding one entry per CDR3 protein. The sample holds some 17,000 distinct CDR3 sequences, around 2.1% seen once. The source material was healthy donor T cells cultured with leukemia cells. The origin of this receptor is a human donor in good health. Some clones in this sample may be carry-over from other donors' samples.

CDR3 sequence: CASSYSRAGSYEQYF. The DNA for the CDR3 is TGTGCCAGCAGTTACTCGAGGGCAGGCTCCTACGAGCAGTACTTC. This chain uses TRBV6-5 with TRBJ2-7, with D tentatively TRBD2 (5 bases). The CDR3 length is 15 residues. CDR1 and CDR2 from the germline V gene are MNHEY and SVGAGI. Trimming left V 0 bases short and J 0 bases short, with 9 bases between.